The clone carrying this T cell receptor (beta chain) was detected a few times. Its antigen is still unknown. The data originate from a study of cytomegalovirus exposure and HLA in healthy donors. Study-level findings and limits: Earlier analysis found most TCR beta V segments productive about 87% or about 30% of the time. Sequence variants that were highly shared formed a cluster that was likely a sequencing artifact.

60 Vbeta and 13 Jbeta primers were used in PCR. Per the authors' pipeline: Later analysis identified approximately 88 million unique TCR beta chains, approximately 11 million shared. TCRdb's table, derived via immunoSEQ multiplex PCR, lists solely in-frame clones and lacks some. That table supplies the V and J calls and clone size; D and trimming were determined from the DNA. The table records about 110,000 clones, roughly 14% of them present only once. Germline values: CDR1 SNHLY, CDR2 FYNNEI. V was clipped by 5 bases and J by 14 bases; unmatched bases: 8. The CDR3 sequence is 12 residues long. This receptor was obtained from a woman aged 18-29 years in good health and CMV-seronegative. The V gene is TRBV2, the J gene TRBJ2-1; 8 positions agree with TRBD1. The sample was PBMCs. The CDR3 loop reads CASSWAGQEEFF. The CDR3 DNA reads TGTGCCAGCAGTTGGGCGGGACAGGAGGAGTTCTTC.